This T cell receptor (beta chain) was captured in a study of radiation and T cells in renal cell carcinoma. TCRdb's table, derived via immunoSEQ multiplex PCR, lists solely in-frame clones and lacks some. The sample holds about 120,000 clones, around 82% seen once. Time point reported: blood 2 weeks post-SBRT. Treatment in this sample: 15 Gy SBRT to primary tumor, nephrectomy 4 weeks later. About this clone: Relative to the germline gene, one junction end is altered; a read error may explain this.

CDR3 size: 15 residues. Germline V CDR1 and CDR2: SSHAT, FNYEAQ (reference sequence). The sequence was obtained from a man in his fifties or sixties with renal cell carcinoma. Specimen: blood, collected from a patient whose treatment included radiotherapy and nephrectomy. V and J are TRBV7-7 and TRBJ2-5, with 13 nucleotides matching TRBD2. The CDR3, as DNA: TGTGCTAGCAGCTTGACTAGCGGGGGGTCCATGACCCAGTACTTC. This gives the protein CASSLTSGGSMTQYF.